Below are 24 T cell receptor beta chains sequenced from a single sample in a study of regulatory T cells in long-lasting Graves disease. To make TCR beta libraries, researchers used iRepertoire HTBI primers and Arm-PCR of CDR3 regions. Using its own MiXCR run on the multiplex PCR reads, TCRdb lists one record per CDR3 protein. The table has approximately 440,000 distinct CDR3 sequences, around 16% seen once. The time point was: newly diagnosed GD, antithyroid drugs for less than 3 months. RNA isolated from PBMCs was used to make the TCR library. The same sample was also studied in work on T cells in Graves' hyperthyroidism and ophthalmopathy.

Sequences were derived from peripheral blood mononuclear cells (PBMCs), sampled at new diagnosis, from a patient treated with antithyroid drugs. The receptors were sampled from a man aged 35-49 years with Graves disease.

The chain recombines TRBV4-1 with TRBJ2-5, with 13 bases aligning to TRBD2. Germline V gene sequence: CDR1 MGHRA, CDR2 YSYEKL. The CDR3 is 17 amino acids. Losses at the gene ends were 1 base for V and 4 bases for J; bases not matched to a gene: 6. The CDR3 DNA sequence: TGCGCCAGCAGCCAAGGACTAGCGGGAGGAGTGGGAGAGACCCAGTACTTC. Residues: CASSQGLAGGVGETQYF.

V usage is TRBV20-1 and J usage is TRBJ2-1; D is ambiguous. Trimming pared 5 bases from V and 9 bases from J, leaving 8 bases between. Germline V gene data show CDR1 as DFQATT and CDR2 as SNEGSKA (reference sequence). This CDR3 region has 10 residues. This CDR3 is CSASWVEQFF. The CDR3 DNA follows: TGCAGTGCTTCCTGGGTTGAGCAGTTCTTC.

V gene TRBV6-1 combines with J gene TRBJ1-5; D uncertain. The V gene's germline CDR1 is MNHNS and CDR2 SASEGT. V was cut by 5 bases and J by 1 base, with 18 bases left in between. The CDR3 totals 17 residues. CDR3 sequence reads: CASSPSGGLWSNQPQHF. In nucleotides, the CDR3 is TGTGCCAGCAGTCCCTCCGGAGGGCTTTGGAGCAATCAGCCCCAGCATTTT.

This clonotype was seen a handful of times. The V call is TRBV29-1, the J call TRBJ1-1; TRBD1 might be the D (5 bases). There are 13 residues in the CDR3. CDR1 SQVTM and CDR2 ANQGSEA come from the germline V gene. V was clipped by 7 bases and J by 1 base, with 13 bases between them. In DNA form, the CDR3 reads TGCAGCGCCAGGGACTTAAAGAACACTGAAGCTTTCTTT. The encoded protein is CSARDLKNTEAFF.

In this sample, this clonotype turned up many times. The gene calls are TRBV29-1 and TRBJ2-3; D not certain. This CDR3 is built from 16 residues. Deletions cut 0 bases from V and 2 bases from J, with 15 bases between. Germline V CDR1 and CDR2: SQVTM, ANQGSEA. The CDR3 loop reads CSVEDPAETLTDTQYF. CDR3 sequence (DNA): TGCAGCGTTGAAGATCCGGCAGAGACCCTCACAGATACGCAGTATTTT.

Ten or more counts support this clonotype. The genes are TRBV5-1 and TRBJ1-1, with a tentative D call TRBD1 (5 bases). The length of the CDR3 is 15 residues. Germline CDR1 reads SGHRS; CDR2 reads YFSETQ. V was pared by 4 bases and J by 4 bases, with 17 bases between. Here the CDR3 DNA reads TGCGCCAGCAGCCTTGGACCGGGGGTGAGCACTGAAGCTTTCTTT. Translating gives CASSLGPGVSTEAFF. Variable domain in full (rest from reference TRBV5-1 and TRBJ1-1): KAGVTQTPRYLIKTRGQQVTLSCSPISGHRSVSWYQQTPGQGLQFLFEYFSETQRNKGNFPGRFSGRQFSNSRSEMNVSTLELGDSALYLCASSLGPGVSTEAFFGQGTRLTVV.

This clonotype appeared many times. CDR3 nucleotides: TGTGCCAGCAGTGAAGTTAAGGTTTTGACCTACGAGCAGTACTTC. This gives the protein CASSEVKVLTYEQYF. The chain recombines TRBV2 with TRBJ2-7; unclear D gene. Germline CDR1 reads SNHLY; CDR2 reads FYNNEI. The CDR3 is 15 amino acids. The ends were cut back, 1 base at V and 2 bases at J, with 12 bases in the middle. Full variable domain (missing parts from reference TRBV2 and TRBJ2-7): EPEVTQTPSHQVTQMGQEVILRCVPISNHLYFYWYRQILGQKVEFLVSFYNNEISEKSEIFDDQFSVERPDGSNFTLKIRSTKLEDSAMYFCASSEVKVLTYEQYFGPGTRLTVT.

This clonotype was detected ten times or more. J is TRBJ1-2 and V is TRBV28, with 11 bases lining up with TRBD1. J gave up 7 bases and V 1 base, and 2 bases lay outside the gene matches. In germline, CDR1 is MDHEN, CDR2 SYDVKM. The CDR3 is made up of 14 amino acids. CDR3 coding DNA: TGTGCCAGCAGTTTATCCGGGACAGGGGGTGGCTACACCTTC. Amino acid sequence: CASSLSGTGGGYTF.

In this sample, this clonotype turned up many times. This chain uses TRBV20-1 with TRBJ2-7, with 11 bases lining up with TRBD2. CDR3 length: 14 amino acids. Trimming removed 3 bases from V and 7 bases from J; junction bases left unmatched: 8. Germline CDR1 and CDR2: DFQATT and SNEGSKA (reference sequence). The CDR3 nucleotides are TGCAGTGCTAGGTCCCCTAGCGGGAGGTGGGAGCAGTACTTC. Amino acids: CSARSPSGRWEQYF.

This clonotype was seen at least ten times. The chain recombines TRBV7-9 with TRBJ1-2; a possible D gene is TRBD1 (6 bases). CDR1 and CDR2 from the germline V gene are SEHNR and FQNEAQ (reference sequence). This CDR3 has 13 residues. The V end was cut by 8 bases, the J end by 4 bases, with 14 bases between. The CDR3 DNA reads TGTGCCAGCCGGGGGGCAGGAGTCTATGGCTACACCTTC. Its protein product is CASRGAGVYGYTF. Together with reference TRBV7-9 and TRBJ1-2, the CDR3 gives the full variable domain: DTGVSQNPRHKITKRGQNVTFRCDPISEHNRLYWYRQTLGQGPEFLTYFQNEAQLEKSRLLSDRFSAERPKGSFSTLEIQRTEQGDSAMYLCASRGAGVYGYTFGSGTRLTVV.

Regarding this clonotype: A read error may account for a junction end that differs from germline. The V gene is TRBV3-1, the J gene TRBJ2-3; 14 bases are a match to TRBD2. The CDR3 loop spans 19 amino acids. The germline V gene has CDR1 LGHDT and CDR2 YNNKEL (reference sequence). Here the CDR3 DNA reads TGTGCCAGCCTACCCCTCTTTTTCGGGACTAGCGGGAGAGGAGATACGCAGTACTTT. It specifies CASLPLFFGTSGRGDTQYF.

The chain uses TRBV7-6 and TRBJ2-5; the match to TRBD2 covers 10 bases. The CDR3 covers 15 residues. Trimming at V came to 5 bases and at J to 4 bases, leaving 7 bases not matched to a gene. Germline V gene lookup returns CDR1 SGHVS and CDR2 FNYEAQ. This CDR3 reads CASSTSGIMGETQYF. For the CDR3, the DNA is TGTGCCAGCAGCACTAGCGGGATCATGGGAGAGACCCAGTACTTC.

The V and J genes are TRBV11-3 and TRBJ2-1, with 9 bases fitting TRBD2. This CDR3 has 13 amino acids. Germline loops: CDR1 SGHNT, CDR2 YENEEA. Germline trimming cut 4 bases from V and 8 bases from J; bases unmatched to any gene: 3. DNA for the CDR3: TGTGCCAGCAGCTCCCTAGCGGGACATGAGCAGTTCTTC. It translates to CASSSLAGHEQFF.

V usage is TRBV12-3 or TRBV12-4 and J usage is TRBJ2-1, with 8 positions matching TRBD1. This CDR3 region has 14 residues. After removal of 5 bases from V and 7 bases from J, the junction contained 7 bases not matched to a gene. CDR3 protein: CASSTGTGTNEQFF. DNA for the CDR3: TGTGCCAGCAGTACCGGGACAGGAACGAATGAGCAGTTCTTC.

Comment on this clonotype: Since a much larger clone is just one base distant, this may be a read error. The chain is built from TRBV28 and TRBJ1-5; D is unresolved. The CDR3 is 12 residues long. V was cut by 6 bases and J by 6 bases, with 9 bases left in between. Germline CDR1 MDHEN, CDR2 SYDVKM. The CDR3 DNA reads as TGTGCCAGCAGGGTACCCAGTCAGCCCCAGCATTTT. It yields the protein CASRVPSQPQHF.

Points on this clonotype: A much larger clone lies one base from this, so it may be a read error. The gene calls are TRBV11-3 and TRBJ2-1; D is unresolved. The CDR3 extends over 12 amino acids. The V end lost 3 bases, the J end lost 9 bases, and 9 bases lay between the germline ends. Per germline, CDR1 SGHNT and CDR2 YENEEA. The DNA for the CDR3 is TGTGCCAGCAGCTTCCAGGCCATTGAGCAGTTCTTC. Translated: CASSFQAIEQFF.

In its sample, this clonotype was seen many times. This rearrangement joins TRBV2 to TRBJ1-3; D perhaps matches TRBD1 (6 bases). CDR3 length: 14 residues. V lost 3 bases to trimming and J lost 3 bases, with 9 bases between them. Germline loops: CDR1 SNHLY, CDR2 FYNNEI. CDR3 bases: TGTGCCAGCAGTGAGGGGGGGCTTGGAAACACCATATATTTT. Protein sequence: CASSEGGLGNTIYF. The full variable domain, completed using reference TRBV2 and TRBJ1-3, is EPEVTQTPSHQVTQMGQEVILRCVPISNHLYFYWYRQILGQKVEFLVSFYNNEISEKSEIFDDQFSVERPDGSNFTLKIRSTKLEDSAMYFCASSEGGLGNTIYFGEGSWLTVV.

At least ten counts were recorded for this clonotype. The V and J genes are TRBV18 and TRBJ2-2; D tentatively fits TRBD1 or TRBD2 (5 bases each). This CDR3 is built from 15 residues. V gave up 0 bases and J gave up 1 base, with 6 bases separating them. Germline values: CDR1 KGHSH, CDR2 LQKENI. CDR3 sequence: CASSPPGRNTGELFF. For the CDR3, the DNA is TGTGCCAGCTCACCACCGGGACGGAACACCGGGGAGCTGTTTTTT.

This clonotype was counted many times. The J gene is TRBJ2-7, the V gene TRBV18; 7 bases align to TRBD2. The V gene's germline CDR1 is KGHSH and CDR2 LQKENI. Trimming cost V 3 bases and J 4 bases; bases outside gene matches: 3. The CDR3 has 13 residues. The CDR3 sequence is CASSPASGYEQYF. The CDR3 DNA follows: TGTGCCAGCTCACCGGCTAGCGGTTACGAGCAGTACTTC.

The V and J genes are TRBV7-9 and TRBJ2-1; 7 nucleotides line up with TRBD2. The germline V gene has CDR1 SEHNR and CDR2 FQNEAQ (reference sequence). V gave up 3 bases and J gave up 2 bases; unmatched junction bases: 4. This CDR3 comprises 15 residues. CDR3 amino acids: CASSFTSAAYNEQFF. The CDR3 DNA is TGTGCCAGCAGCTTCACTAGCGCAGCCTACAATGAGCAGTTCTTC.

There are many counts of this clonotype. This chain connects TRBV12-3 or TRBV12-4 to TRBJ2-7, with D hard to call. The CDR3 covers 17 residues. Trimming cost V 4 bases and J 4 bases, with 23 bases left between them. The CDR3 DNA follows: TGTGCCAGCAGTTCCGACGGAGTAACCTCTTCGGGTTACGAGCAGTACTTC. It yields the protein CASSSDGVTSSGYEQYF.

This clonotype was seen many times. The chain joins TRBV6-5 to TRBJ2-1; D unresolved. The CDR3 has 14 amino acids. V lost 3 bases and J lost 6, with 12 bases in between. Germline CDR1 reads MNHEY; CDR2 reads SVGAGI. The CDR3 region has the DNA TGTGCCAGCAGTTATGATGAGCTAGGCAATGAGCAGTTCTTC. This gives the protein CASSYDELGNEQFF.

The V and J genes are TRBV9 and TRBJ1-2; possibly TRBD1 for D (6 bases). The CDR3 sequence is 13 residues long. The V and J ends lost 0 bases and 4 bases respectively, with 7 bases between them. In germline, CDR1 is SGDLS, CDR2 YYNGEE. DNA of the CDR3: TGTGCCAGCAGCGTAGGGGGGCCCTATGGCTACACCTTC. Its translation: CASSVGGPYGYTF.

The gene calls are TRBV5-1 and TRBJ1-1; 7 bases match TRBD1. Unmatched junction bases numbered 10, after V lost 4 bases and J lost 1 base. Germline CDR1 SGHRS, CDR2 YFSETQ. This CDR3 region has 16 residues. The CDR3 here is CASSPTLGQRNTEAFF. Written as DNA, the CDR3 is TGCGCCAGCAGCCCTACCCTGGGACAGCGGAACACTGAAGCTTTCTTT.